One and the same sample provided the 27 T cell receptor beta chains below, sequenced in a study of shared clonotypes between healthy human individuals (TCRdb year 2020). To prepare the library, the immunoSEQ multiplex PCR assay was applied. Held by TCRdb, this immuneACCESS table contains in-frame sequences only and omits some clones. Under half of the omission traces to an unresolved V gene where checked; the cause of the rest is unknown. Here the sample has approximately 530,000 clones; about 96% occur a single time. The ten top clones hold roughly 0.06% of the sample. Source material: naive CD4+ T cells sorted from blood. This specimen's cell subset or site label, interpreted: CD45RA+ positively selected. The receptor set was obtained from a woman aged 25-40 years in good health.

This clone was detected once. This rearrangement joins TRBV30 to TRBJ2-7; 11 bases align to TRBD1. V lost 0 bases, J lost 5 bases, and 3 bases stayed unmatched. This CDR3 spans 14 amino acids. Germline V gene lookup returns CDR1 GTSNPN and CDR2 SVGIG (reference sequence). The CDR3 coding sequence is TGTGCCTGGAGTGTGGGGACAGGGGGTAACGAGCAGTACTTC. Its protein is CAWSVGTGGNEQYF.

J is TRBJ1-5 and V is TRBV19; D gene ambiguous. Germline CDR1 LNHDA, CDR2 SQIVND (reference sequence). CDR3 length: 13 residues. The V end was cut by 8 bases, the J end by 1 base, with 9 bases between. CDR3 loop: CASAPYSNQPQHF. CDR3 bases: TGTGCCAGTGCCCCCTACAGCAATCAGCCCCAGCATTTT.

CDR3 in DNA: TGTGCCAGCAGCCCTAATGGAAGTGGTGAACTGTTTTTT. Protein product: CASSPNGSGELFF. The V gene is TRBV11-2, the J gene TRBJ1-4; D is ambiguous. CDR3 length: 13 residues. Germline loops: CDR1 SGHAT, CDR2 FQNNGV. Trimming pared 5 bases from V and 12 bases from J, leaving 16 bases between. Supplemented by reference TRBV11-2 and TRBJ1-4, the full variable domain reads EAGVAQSPRYKIIEKRQSVAFWCNPISGHATLYWYQQILGQGPKLLIQFQNNGVVDDSQLPKDRFSAERLKGVDSTLKIQPAKLEDSAVYLCASSPNGSGELFFGSGTQLSVL.

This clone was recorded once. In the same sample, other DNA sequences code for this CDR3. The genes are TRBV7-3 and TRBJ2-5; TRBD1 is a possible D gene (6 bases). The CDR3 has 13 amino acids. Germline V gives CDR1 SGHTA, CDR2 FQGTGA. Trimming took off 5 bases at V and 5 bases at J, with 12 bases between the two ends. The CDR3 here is CASSGTPQETQYF. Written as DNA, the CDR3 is TGTGCCAGCAGCGGGACACCCCAGGAGACCCAGTACTTC.

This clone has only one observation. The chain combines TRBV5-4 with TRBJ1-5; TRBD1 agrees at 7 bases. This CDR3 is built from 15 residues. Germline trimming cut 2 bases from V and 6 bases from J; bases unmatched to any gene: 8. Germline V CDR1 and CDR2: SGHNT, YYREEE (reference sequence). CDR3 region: CASSFGRGQAQPQHF. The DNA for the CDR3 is TGTGCCAGCAGCTTTGGGAGGGGGCAGGCTCAGCCCCAGCATTTT. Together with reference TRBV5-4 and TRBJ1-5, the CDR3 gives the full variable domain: ETGVTQSPTHLIKTRGQQVTLRCSSQSGHNTVSWYQQALGQGPQFIFQYYREEENGRGNFPPRFSGLQFPNYSSELNVNALELDDSALYLCASSFGRGQAQPQHFGDGTRLSIL.

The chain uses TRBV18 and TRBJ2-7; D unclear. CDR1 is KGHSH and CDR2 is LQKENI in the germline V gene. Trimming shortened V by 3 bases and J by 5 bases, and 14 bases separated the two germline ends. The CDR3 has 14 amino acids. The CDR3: CASSPRTGNHEQYF. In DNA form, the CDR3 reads TGTGCCAGCTCACCTCGAACGGGTAACCACGAGCAGTACTTC. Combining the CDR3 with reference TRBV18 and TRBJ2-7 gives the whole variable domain NAGVMQNPRHLVRRRGQEARLRCSPMKGHSHVYWYRQLPEEGLKFMVYLQKENIIDESGMPKERFSAEFPKEGPSILRIQQVVRGDSAAYFCASSPRTGNHEQYFGPGTRLTVT.

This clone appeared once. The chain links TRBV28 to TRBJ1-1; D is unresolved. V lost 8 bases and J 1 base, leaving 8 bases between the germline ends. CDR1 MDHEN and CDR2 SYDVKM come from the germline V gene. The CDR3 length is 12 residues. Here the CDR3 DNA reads TGTGCCAGCGGGTTAGGGAACACTGAAGCTTTCTTT. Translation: CASGLGNTEAFF.

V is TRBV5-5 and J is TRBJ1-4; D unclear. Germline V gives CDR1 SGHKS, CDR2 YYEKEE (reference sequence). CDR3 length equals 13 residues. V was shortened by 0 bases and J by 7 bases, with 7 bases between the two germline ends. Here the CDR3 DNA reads TGTGCCAGCAGCTTGGTACAGAGTGAAAAACTGTTTTTT. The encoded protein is CASSLVQSEKLFF.

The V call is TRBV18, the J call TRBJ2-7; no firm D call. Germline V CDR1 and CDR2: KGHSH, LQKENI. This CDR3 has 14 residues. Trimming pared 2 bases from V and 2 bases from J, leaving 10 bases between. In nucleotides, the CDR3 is TGTGCCAGCTCACCAACTGCGGACCCCTACGAGCAGTACTTC. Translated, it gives CASSPTADPYEQYF.

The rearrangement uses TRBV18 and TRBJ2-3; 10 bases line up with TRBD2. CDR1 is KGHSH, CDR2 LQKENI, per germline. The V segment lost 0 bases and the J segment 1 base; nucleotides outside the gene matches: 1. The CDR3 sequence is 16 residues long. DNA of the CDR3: TGTGCCAGCTCACCACCGCTAGCGGGGGGCACAGATACGCAGTATTTT. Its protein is CASSPPLAGGTDTQYF.

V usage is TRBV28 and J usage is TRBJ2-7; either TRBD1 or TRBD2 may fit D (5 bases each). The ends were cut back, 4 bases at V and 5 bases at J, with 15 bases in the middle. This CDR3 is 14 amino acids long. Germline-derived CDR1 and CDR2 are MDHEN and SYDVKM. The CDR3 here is CASSSPGFRDEQYF. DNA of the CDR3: TGTGCCAGCAGTTCTCCGGGATTCAGGGACGAGCAGTACTTC.

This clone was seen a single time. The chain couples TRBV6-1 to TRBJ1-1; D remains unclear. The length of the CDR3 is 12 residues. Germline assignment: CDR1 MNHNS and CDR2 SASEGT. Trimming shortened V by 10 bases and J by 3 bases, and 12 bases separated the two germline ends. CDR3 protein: CATTRGDTEAFF. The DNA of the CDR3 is TGTGCCACAACTCGAGGAGACACTGAAGCTTTCTTT.

The DNA of the CDR3 is TGCAGCGTTACCCAATCGTCCATCTATGGCTACACCTTC. Amino acid sequence: CSVTQSSIYGYTF. The chain joins TRBV29-1 to TRBJ1-2; D not certain. This CDR3 has 13 amino acids. The V end lost 5 bases, the J end lost 4 bases, and 14 bases lay between the germline ends. Germline lookup yields CDR1 SQVTM and CDR2 ANQGSEA. Variable domain in full (rest from reference TRBV29-1 and TRBJ1-2): SAVISQKPSRDICQRGTSLTIQCQVDSQVTMMFWYRQQPGQSLTLIATANQGSEATYESGFVIDKFPISRPNLTFSTLTVSNMSPEDSSIYLCSVTQSSIYGYTFGSGTRLTVV.

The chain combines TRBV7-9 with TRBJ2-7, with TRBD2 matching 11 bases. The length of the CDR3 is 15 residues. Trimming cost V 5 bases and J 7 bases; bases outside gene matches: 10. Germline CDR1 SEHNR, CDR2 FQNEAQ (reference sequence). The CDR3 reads CASSPIAGGPREQYF. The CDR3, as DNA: TGTGCCAGCAGCCCCATAGCGGGAGGGCCTCGGGAGCAGTACTTC.

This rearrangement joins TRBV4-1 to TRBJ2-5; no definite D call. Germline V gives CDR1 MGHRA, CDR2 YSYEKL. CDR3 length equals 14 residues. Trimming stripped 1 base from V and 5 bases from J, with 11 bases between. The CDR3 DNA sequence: TGCGCCAGCAGCCAAGTAGTTTTTTTGGAGACCCAGTACTTC. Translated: CASSQVVFLETQYF.

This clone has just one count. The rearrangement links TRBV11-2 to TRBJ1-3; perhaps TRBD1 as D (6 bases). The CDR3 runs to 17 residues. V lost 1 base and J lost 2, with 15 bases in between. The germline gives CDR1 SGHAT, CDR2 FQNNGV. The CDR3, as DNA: TGTGCCAGCAGCTTAGTATTTGGGGGCTTGACTGGAAACACCATATATTTT. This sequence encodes CASSLVFGGLTGNTIYF.

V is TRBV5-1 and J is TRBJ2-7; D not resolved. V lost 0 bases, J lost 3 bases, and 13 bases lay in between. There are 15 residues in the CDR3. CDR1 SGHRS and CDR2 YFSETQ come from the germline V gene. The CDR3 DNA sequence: TGCGCCAGCAGCTTGGGTCAGCTAACCGGCTACGAGCAGTACTTC. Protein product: CASSLGQLTGYEQYF.

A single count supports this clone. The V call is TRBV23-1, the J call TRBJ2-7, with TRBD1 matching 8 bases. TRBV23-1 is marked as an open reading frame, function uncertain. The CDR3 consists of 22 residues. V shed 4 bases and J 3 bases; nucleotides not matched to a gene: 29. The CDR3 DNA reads TGCGCCAGCAGTCCGTCCCGGGACAGGTTTGGACCAACTACCGCTATCTACTACGAGCAGTACTTC. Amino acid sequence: CASSPSRDRFGPTTAIYYEQYF.

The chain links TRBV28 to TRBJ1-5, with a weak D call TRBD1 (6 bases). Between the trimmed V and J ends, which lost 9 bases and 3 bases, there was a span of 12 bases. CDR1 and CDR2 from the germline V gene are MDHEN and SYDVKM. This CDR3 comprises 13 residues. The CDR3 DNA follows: TGTGCCAGTCGAGGGGGGGTCAATCAGCCCCAGCATTTT. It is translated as CASRGGVNQPQHF.

The CDR3 coding sequence is TGTGCCAGCCAGCCTCTAGCGGGAGGGCCCGGGGCCAACGTCCTGACTTTC. The encoded protein is CASQPLAGGPGANVLTF. The V gene is TRBV28, the J gene TRBJ2-6; 12 positions agree with TRBD2. Germline CDR1 reads MDHEN; CDR2 reads SYDVKM. After removal of 8 bases from V and 4 bases from J, the junction contained 9 bases not matched to a gene. CDR3 length equals 17 residues.

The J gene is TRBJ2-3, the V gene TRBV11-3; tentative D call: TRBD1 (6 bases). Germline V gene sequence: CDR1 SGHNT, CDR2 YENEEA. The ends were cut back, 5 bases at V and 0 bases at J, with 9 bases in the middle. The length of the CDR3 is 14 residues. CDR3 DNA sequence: TGTGCCAGCAGCCCAGGGGTTAGCACAGATACGCAGTATTTT. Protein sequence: CASSPGVSTDTQYF.

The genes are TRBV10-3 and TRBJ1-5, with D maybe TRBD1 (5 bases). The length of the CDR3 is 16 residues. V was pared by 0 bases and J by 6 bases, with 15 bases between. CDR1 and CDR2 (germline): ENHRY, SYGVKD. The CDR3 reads CAISESGRDVGQPQHF. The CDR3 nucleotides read TGTGCCATCAGTGAGTCGGGCAGGGATGTGGGTCAGCCCCAGCATTTT.

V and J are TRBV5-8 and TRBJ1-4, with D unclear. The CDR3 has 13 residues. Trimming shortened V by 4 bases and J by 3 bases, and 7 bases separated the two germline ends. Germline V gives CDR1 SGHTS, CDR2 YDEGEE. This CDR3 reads CASSPPANEKLFF. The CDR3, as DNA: TGTGCCAGCAGCCCACCAGCTAATGAAAAACTGTTTTTT.

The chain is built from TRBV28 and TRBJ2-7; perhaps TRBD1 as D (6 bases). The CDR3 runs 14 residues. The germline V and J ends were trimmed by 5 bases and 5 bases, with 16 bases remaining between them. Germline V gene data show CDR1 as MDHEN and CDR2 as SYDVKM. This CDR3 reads CASSPRQVLDEQYF. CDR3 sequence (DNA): TGTGCCAGCAGTCCGCGACAGGTTCTCGACGAGCAGTACTTC.

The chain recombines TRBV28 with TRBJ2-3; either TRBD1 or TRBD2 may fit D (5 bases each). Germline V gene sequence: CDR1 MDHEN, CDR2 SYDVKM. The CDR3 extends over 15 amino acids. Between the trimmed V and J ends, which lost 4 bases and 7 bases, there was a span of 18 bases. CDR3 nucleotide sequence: TGTGCCAGCAGTTCCGGACTGGGAAGGGGTTATACGCAGTATTTT. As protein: CASSSGLGRGYTQYF.

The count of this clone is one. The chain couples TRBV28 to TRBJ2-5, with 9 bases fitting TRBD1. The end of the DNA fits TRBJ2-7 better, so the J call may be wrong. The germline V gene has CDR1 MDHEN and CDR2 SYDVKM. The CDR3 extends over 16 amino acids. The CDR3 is CASRRYMGQGIHEQYF. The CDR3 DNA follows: TGTGCCAGCAGGCGATATATGGGACAGGGTATCCACGAGCAGTACTTC.

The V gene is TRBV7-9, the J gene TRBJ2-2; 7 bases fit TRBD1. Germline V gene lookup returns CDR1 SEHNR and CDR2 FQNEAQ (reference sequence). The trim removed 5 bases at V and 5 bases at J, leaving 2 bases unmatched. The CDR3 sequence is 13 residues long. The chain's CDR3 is CASSGTATGELFF. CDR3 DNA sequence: TGTGCCAGCAGCGGGACAGCGACCGGGGAGCTGTTTTTT.